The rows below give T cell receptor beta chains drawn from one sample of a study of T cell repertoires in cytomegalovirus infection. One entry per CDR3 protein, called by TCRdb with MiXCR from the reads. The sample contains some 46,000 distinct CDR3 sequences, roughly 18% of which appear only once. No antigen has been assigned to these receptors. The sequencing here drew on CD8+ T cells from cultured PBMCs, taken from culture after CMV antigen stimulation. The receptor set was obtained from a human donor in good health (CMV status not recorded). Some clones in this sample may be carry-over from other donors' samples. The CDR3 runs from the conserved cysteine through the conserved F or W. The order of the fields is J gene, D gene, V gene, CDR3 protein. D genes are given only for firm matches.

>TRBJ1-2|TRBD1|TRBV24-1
CATSDGAGGIYGYTF
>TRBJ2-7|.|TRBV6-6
CASSRTEYEQYF
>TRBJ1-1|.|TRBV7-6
CASSLVGGGTEAFF
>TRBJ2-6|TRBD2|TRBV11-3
CASSGRGGQTPGANVLTF
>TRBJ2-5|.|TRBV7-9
CASVGRGETQYF
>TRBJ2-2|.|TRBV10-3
CAISGTGFPNTGELFF
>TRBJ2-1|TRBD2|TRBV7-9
CASTLNAGGDNEQFF
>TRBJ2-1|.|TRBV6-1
CASTHSYNEQFF
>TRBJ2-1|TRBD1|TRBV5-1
CASSYRDRGLEQFF
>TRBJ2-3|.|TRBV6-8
CASSSNGGPDTQYF
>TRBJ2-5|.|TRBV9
CASSVYGSDLETQYF
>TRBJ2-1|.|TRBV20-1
CSARGTSKFEQFF
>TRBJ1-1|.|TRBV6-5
CASRRGGDTEAFF
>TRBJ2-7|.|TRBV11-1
CASSFAGGAYEQYF
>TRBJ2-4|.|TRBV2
CAIENQAKNIQYF
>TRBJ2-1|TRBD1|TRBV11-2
CASSSDRGLGNEQFF
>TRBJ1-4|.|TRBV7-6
CASSSSLVANEKLFF
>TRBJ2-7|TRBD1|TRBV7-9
CASSSGTASYEQYF
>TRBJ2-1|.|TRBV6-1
CASGASYNEQFF
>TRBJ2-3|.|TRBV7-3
CASSLKGGVEDTQYF
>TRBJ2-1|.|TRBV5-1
CASSLRQVLNEQFF
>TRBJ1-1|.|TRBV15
CATSPRRGNTEAFF
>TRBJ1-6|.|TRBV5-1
CASSPTQDYNSPLHF
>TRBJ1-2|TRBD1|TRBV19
CASSIRTGGNGYTF
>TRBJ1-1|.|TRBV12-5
CASGYGRVEAFF
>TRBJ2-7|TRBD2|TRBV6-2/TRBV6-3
CASTSGKYEQYF
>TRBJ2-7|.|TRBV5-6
CASSSGLGPYEQYF
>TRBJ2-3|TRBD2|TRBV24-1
CATAEGTSGEPDTDTQYF
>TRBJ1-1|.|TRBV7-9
CASSSPRAGVEAFF
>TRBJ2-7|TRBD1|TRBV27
CASSLNPGQAYEQYF
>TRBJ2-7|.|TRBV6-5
CASSFQGGNEQYF
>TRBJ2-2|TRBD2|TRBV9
CASSLNRLAENTGELFF
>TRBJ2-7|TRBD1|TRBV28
CASSSLGQGIGVYEQYF
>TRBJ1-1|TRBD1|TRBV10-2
CASRDRVAEAFF
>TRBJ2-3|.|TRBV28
CASSFLRGTDTQYF
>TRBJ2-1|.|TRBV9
CASSSRPPNEQFF
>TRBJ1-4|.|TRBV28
CASSPWREKLFF
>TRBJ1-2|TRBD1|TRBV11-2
CASSPQQGTYTF
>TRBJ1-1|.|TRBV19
CASSLLQGNTEAFF
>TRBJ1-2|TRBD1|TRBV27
CASRTGERGYTF
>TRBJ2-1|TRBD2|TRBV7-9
CASSIGGANSYNEQFF
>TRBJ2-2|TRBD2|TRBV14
CASSQVPRVAGGANTGELFF
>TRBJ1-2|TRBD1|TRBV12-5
CASGVPPGQAFNGYTF
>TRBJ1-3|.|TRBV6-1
CASSEANGRFGNTIYF
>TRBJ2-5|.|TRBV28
CASSFEGRWGTRETQYF
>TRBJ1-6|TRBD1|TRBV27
CASSLDREGSPLHF
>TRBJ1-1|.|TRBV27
CASSLKVRRGINTEAFF
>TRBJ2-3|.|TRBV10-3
CAISEVGAADTQYF
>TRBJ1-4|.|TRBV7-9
CASSPPQAEKLFF
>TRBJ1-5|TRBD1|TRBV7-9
CASSLAVTGNQPQHF
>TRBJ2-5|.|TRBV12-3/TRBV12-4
CASSFARGQETQYF
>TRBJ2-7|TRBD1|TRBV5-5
CASSLWDRGYEQYF
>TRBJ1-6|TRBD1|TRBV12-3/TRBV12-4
CASSFVQGGSPLHF
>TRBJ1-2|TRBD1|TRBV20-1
CSARIEEGALGGYTF